This entry lists 4 T cell receptor beta chains sequenced from one sample in a study of blood T cell repertoires in COVID-19. Profiling relied on immunoSEQ multiplex PCR, and the TCRdb table lists in-frame clones only, not all of them. The table records roughly 250,000 clones, about 88% of them present only once. The sample comprised peripheral blood. These TCRs come from a woman between 40 and 50 years old who had recovered from COVID-19.

The chain employs TRBV13 and TRBJ1-6, with a tentative D call TRBD1 (5 bases). The germline V gene encodes CDR1 PRHDT and CDR2 FYEKMQ (reference sequence). The germline V and J ends were trimmed by 4 bases and 9 bases, with 16 bases remaining between them. The CDR3 contains 15 residues. CDR3 region: CASSSRGSGASPLHF. In DNA form, the CDR3 reads TGTGCCAGCAGCTCCCGGGGGTCCGGAGCTTCACCCCTCCACTTT.

The table lists this clone with a few counts. This rearrangement joins TRBV7-2 to TRBJ1-1; D is unresolved. Trimming took 2 bases from V and 0 from J, leaving 4 bases between them. The germline gives CDR1 SGHTA, CDR2 FQGNSA. The CDR3 covers 13 residues. CDR3 in amino acids: CASSLQVNTEAFF. The CDR3 DNA is TGTGCCAGCAGCTTACAGGTGAACACTGAAGCTTTCTTT.

The chain uses TRBV4-3 and TRBJ2-1; D is unresolved. The CDR3 covers 16 residues. V was trimmed by 0 bases and J by 2 bases, leaving 11 bases between them. Per germline, CDR1 LGHNA and CDR2 YSLEER. CDR3 sequence (DNA): TGCGCCAGCAGCCAAGAACCGAGAATTACCTACAATGAGCAGTTCTTC. It translates to CASSQEPRITYNEQFF.

This chain joins TRBV19 and TRBJ1-6; D uncertain. This CDR3 comprises 15 residues. The V and J ends lost 0 bases and 0 bases respectively, with 3 bases between them. CDR1 and CDR2 (germline): LNHDA, SQIVND (reference sequence). CDR3 sequence: CASSIDSSYNSPLHF. In DNA, the CDR3 is TGTGCCAGTAGTATAGACAGCTCCTATAATTCACCCCTCCACTTT.